This T cell receptor (beta chain) is drawn from a study of beta chain features in type 1 diabetes. Study results and limitations: Within each of all four CD4+ subsets, Type 1 diabetes patients had TCRB CDR3s that were moderately but significantly shorter.

TCRB transcripts that were expressed got sequenced, as all of the isolated RNA had been reverse transcribed. TCRdb keeps only in-frame clones here, not all; method: immunoSEQ multiplex PCR. The sample holds some 370,000 clones, 8.5% to 10% seen once. V was pared by 6 bases and J by 2 bases, with 9 bases of the junction left unmatched. Germline CDR1 MNHNS, CDR2 SASEGT. The CDR3 runs to 15 residues. Researchers reported sorting CD4+ naive, central memory, regulatory and stem cell-like memory cells via CD45RO/CCR7/CD25/CD127/CD95/CD27. Comment on this clone: Its antigen is undetermined.

The chain couples TRBV6-1 to TRBJ2-7, with 8 bases matching TRBD2. Sample: central memory CD4+ T cells from blood. This clonotype originated in a man aged 30 to 45 with type 1 diabetes. CDR3 sequence: CASSRPGLGTYEQYF. The CDR3 coding sequence is TGTGCCAGCAGCAGACCGGGACTAGGTACCTACGAGCAGTACTTC.